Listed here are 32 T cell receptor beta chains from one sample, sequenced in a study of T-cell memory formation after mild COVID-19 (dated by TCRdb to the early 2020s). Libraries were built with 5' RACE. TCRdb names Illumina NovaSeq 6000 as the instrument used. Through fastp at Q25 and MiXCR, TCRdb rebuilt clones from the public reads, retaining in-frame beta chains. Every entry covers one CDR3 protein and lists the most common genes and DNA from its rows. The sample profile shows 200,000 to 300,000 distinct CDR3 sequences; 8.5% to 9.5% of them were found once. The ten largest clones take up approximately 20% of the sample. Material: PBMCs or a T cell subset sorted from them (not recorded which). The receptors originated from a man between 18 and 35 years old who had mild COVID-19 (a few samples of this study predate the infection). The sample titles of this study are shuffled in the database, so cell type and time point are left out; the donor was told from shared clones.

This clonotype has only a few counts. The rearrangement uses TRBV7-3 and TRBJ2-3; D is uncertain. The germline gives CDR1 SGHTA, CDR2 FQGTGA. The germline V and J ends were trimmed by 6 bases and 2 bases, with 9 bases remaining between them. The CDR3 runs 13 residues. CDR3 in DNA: TGTGCCAGCAGTGGAGACAACACAGATACGCAGTATTTT. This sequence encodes CASSGDNTDTQYF.

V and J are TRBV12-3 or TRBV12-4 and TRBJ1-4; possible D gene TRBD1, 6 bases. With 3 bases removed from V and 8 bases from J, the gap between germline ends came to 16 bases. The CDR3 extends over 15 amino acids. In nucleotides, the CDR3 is TGTGCCAGCAGTTTGGGGACACAGGGTAGGGAAAAACTGTTTTTT. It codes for CASSLGTQGREKLFF.

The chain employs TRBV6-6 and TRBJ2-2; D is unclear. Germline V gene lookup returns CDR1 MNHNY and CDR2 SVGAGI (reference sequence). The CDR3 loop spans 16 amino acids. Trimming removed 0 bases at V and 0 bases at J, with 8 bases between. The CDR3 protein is CASSYSKSANTGELFF. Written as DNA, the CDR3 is TGTGCCAGCAGTTACTCGAAGTCAGCGAACACCGGGGAGCTGTTTTTT.

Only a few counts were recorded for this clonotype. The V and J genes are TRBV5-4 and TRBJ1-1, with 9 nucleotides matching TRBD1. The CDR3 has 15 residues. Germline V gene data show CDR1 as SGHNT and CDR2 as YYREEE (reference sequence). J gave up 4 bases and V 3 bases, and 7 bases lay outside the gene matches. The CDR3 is CASSSPSTGGTEAFF. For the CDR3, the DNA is TGTGCCAGCAGCTCTCCCTCGACAGGGGGCACTGAAGCTTTCTTT.

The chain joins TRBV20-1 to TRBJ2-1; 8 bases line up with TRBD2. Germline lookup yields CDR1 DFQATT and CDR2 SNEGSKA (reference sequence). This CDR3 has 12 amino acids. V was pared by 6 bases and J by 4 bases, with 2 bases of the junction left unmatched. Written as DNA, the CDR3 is TGCAGTGCCCGCGGGGGGTACAATGAGCAGTTCTTC. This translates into CSARGGYNEQFF.

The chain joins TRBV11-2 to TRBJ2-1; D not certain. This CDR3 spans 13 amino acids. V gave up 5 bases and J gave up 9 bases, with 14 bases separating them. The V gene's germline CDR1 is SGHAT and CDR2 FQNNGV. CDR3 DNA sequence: TGTGCCAGCAGCCTCGACTTAGTGCTTGAGCAGTTCTTC. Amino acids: CASSLDLVLEQFF.

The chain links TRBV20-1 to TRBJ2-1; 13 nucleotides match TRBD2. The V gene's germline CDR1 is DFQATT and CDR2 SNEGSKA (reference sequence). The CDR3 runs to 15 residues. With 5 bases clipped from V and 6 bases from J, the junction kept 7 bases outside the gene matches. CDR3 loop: CSAQPGLAGSNEQFF. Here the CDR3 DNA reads TGCAGTGCTCAACCGGGACTAGCGGGGTCCAATGAGCAGTTCTTC.

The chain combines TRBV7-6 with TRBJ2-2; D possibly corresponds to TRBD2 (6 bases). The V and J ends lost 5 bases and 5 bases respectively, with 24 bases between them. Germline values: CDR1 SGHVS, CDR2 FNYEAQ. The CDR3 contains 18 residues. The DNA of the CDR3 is TGTGCCAGCAGCACAACCGGTGGAGGGAGCCTGGGGACCGGGGAGCTGTTTTTT. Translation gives CASSTTGGGSLGTGELFF. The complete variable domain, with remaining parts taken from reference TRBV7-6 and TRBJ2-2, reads GAGVSQSPRYKVTKRGQDVALRCDPISGHVSLYWYRQALGQGPEFLTYFNYEAQQDKSGLPNDRFSAERPEGSISTLTIQRTEQRDSAMYRCASSTTGGGSLGTGELFFGEGSRLTVL.

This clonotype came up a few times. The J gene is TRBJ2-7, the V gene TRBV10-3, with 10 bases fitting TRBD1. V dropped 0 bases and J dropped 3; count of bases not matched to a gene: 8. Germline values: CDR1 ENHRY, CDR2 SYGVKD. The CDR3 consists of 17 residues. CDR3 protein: CAISESGATGGRYEQYF. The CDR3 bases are TGTGCCATCAGTGAGTCGGGGGCGACAGGGGGCCGCTACGAGCAGTACTTC.

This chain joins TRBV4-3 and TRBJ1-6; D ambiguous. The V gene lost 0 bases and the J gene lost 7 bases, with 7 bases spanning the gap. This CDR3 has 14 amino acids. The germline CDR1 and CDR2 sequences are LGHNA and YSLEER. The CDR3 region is CASSQEVFNSPLHF. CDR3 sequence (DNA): TGCGCCAGCAGCCAAGAAGTTTTCAATTCACCCCTCCACTTT.

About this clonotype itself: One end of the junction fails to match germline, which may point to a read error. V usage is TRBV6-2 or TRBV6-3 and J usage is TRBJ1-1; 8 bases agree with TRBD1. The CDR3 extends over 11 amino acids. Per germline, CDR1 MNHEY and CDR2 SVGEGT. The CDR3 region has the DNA TGTGCCAGCAGCCAGGGGCCGACAGGGGTATTT. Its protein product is CASSQGPTGVF.

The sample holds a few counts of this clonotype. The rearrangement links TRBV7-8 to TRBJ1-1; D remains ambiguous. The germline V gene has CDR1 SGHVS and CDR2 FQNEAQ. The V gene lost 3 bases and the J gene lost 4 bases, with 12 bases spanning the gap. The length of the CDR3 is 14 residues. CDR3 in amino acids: CASSFQGWGTEAFF. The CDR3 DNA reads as TGTGCCAGCAGCTTTCAAGGGTGGGGCACTGAAGCTTTCTTT.

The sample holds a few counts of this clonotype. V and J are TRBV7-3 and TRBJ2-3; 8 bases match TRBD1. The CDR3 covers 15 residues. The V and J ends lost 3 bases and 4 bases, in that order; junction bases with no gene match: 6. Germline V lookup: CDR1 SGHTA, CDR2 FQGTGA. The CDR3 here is CASSLTTGVADTQYF. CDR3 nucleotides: TGTGCCAGCAGCTTGACGACAGGGGTGGCAGATACGCAGTATTTT.

CDR3 in DNA: TGTGCCAGCAGTTACCCGGGACAGGGGAACTATGGCTACACCTTC. It is translated as CASSYPGQGNYGYTF. The chain couples TRBV6-6 to TRBJ1-2; 10 bases are a match to TRBD1. In germline, CDR1 is MNHNY, CDR2 SVGAGI (reference sequence). V trimming: 2 bases; J trimming: 2 bases; junction bases outside the gene matches: 2. This CDR3 is built from 15 residues.

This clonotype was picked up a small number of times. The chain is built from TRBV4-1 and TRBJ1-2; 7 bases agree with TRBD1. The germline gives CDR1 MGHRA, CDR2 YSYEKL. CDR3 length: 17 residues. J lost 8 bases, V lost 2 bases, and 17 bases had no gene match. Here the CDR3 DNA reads TGCGCCAGCAGCCAACCTACCCGTCGACAGGGACTGAGGGGCTACACCTTC. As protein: CASSQPTRRQGLRGYTF.

The CDR3 protein is CASSLGAGRETQYF. The CDR3 DNA sequence: TGTGCCAGCAGCTTGGGGGCAGGGCGGGAGACCCAGTACTTC. The genes are TRBV5-6 and TRBJ2-5; D is possibly TRBD1 (5 bases). The CDR3 contains 14 residues. The ends were cut back, 0 bases at V and 5 bases at J, with 11 bases in the middle. CDR1 and CDR2 from the germline V gene are SGHDT and YYEEEE.

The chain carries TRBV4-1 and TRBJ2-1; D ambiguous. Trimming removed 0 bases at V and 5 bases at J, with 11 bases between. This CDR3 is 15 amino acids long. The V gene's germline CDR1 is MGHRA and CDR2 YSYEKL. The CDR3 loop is CASSQDQAADNEQFF. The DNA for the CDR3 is TGCGCCAGCAGCCAAGATCAGGCAGCTGACAATGAGCAGTTCTTC.

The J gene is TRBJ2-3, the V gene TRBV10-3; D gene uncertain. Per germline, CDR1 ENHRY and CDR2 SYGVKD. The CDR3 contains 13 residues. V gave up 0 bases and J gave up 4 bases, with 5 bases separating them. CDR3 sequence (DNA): TGTGCCATCAGTGAGTCGGCCCCAGATACGCAGTATTTT. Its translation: CAISESAPDTQYF.

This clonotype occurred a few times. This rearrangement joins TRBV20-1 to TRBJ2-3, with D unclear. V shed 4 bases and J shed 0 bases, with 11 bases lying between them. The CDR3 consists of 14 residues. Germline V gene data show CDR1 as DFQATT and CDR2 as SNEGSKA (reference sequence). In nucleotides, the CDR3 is TGCAGTGCTACGGGTGGGCAGAGCACAGATACGCAGTATTTT. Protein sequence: CSATGGQSTDTQYF.

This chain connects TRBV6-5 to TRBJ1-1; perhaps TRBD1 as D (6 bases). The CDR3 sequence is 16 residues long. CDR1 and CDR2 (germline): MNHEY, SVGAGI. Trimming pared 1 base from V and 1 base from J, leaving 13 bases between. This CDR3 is CASSYWAIGGNTEAFF. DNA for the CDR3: TGTGCCAGCAGTTACTGGGCTATAGGGGGGAACACTGAAGCTTTCTTT.

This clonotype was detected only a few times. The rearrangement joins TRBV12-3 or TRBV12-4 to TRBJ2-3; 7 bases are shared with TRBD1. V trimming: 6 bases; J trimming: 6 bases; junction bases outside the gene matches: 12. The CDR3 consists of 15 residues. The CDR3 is CASSLGQPLGDTQYF. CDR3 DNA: TGTGCCAGCAGCTTGGGACAGCCCTTAGGGGATACGCAGTATTTT.

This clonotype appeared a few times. CDR3 residues: CASSGFPRTEAFF. The CDR3 DNA sequence: TGTGCCAGTAGCGGGTTCCCGAGGACTGAAGCTTTCTTT. This chain links TRBV19 with TRBJ1-1; D unresolved. The CDR3 is 13 residues long. Trimming cost V 6 bases and J 5 bases, with 13 bases left between them. CDR1 and CDR2 (germline): LNHDA, SQIVND (reference sequence).

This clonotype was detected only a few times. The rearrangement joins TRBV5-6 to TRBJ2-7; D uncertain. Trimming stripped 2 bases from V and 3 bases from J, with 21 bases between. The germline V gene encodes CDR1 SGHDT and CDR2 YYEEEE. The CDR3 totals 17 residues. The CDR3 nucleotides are TGTGCCAGCAGCTTTTTTACGTTGACACCGATGGGCTACGAGCAGTACGTC. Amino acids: CASSFFTLTPMGYEQYV.

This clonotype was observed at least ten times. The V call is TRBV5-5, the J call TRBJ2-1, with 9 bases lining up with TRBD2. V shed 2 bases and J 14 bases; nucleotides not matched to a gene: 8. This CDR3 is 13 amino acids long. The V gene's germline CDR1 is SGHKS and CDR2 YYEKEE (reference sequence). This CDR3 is CASSFLAGGPEFF. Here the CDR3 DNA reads TGTGCCAGCAGCTTTCTTGCGGGGGGGCCGGAGTTCTTC.

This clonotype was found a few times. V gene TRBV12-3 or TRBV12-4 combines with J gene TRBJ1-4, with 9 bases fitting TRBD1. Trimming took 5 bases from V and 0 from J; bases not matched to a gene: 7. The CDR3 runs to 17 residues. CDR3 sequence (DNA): TGTGCCAGCAGTCCCGGGGACAGGGCTTCAACTAATGAAAAACTGTTTTTT. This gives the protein CASSPGDRASTNEKLFF.

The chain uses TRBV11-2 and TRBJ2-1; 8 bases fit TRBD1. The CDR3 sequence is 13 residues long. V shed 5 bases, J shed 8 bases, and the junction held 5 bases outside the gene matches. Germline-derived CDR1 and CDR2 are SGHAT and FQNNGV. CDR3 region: CASSRDRGDEQFF. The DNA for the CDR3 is TGTGCCAGCAGCCGCGACAGGGGAGATGAGCAGTTCTTC.

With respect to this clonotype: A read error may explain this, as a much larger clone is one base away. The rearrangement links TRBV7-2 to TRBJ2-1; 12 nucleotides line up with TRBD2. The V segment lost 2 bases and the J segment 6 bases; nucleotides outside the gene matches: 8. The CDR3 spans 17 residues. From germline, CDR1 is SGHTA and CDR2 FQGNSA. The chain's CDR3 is CASSLSVLAGGRNEQFF. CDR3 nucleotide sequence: TGTGCCAGCAGCTTATCAGTTCTAGCGGGGGGGCGCAATGAGCAGTTCTTC.

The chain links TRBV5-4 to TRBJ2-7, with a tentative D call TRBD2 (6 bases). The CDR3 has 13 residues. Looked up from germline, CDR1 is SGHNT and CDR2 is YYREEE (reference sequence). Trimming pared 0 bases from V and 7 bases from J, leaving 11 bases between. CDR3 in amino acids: CASSLAGGTEQYV. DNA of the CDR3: TGTGCCAGCAGCTTGGCCGGGGGTACTGAGCAGTACGTC.

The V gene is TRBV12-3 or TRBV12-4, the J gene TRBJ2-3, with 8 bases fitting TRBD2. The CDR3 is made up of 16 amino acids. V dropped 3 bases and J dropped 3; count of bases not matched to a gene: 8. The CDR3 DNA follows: TGTGCCAGCAGTTTCCGGGCGGGGGGTTATACAGATACGCAGTATTTT. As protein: CASSFRAGGYTDTQYF.

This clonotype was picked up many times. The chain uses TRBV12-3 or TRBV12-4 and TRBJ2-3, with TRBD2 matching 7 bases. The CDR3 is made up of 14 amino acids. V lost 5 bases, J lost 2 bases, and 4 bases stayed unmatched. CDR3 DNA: TGTGCCAGCAGTGGGACTACCCACACAGATACGCAGTATTTT. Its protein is CASSGTTHTDTQYF.

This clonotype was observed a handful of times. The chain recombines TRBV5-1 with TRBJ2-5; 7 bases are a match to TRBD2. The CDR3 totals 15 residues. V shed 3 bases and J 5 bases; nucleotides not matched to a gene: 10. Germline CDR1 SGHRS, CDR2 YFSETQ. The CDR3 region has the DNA TGCGCCAGCAGCTCTCCCGGGGGGAGCAGGGAGACCCAGTACTTC. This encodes CASSSPGGSRETQYF. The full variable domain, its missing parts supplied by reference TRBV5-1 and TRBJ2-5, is KAGVTQTPRYLIKTRGQQVTLSCSPISGHRSVSWYQQTPGQGLQFLFEYFSETQRNKGNFPGRFSGRQFSNSRSEMNVSTLELGDSALYLCASSSPGGSRETQYFGPGTRLLVL.

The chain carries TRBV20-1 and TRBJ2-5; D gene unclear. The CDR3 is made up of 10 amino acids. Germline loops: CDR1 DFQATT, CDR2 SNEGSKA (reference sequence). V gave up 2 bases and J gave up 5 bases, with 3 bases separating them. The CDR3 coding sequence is TGCAGTGCTAGACGGGAGACCCAGTACTTC. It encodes CSARRETQYF.